The 23 T cell receptor beta chains below come from one sample, sequenced in a study of beta chain features in type 1 diabetes. General study findings and limits: The study found moderately but significantly shorter TCRB CDR3s in all four CD4+ subsets of Type 1 diabetes patients.

Their antigens remain unidentified. Reverse transcribing all isolated RNA meant expressed TCRB transcripts were sequenced. Data came from immunoSEQ multiplex PCR; TCRdb stores just in-frame clones and leaves some out. The sample holds 240,000 or so clones; over 20% are singletons and the top ten take 0.028%. The sequencing input was naive CD4+ T cells from blood. The receptor source for this set is a woman in her thirties or forties with type 1 diabetes.

The chain recombines TRBV28 with TRBJ1-4; TRBD1 is a possible D gene (5 bases). Germline loops: CDR1 MDHEN, CDR2 SYDVKM. The length of the CDR3 is 14 residues. V lost 3 bases to trimming and J lost 4 bases, with 9 bases between them. The CDR3 sequence is CASSLQGLNEKLFF. CDR3 coding DNA: TGTGCCAGCAGTTTGCAGGGACTTAATGAAAAACTGTTTTTT.

This clone showed up just once. This chain uses TRBV30 with TRBJ2-5; D is undetermined. V was clipped by 2 bases and J by 1 base, with 8 bases between them. This CDR3 contains 13 residues. Per germline, CDR1 GTSNPN and CDR2 SVGIG (reference sequence). This chain's CDR3 is CAWSHSTQETQYF. CDR3 in DNA: TGTGCCTGGAGTCACAGCACCCAAGAGACCCAGTACTTC.

This clone has more than one count but fewer than ten. The chain is built from TRBV5-4 and TRBJ2-7; TRBD1 aligns across 8 bases. V gave up 3 bases and J gave up 3 bases; unmatched junction bases: 14. The CDR3 sequence is 17 residues long. Germline CDR1 SGHNT, CDR2 YYREEE (reference sequence). This CDR3 reads CASSYGQGAPRNYEQYF. The CDR3 DNA follows: TGTGCCAGCAGCTACGGACAGGGCGCTCCTCGCAACTACGAGCAGTACTTC.

This clone has just a few counts. This rearrangement joins TRBV28 to TRBJ2-5; weak D call: TRBD1 (5 bases). Germline V gives CDR1 MDHEN, CDR2 SYDVKM. V was shortened by 3 bases and J by 5 bases, with 13 bases between the two germline ends. This CDR3 is built from 14 residues. In nucleotides, the CDR3 is TGTGCCAGCAGTTTCGTTCAGGGTCGCGAGACCCAGTACTTC. It codes for CASSFVQGRETQYF. Full variable domain (remainder filled in from reference TRBV28 and TRBJ2-5): DVKVTQSSRYLVKRTGEKVFLECVQDMDHENMFWYRQDPGLGLRLIYFSYDVKMKEKGDIPEGYSVSREKKERFSLILESASTNQTSMYLCASSFVQGRETQYFGPGTRLLVL.

This clone was detected a few times. This chain uses TRBV9 with TRBJ1-2; a possible D gene is TRBD1 (6 bases). CDR1 and CDR2 (germline): SGDLS, YYNGEE. Trimming cost V 0 bases and J 7 bases, with 10 bases left between them. The CDR3 is 13 residues long. This CDR3 is CASSVEQGSGYTF. CDR3 in DNA: TGTGCCAGCAGCGTAGAACAGGGCAGTGGCTACACCTTC.

The chain is built from TRBV4-2 and TRBJ2-2; 7 nucleotides agree with TRBD1. Per the germline V gene, CDR1 is LGHNA and CDR2 is YNFKEQ. V dropped 5 bases and J dropped 3; count of bases not matched to a gene: 6. The CDR3 length is 15 residues. CDR3: CASSSGQVHTGELFF. DNA of the CDR3: TGTGCCAGCAGCTCAGGACAGGTGCACACCGGGGAGCTGTTTTTT.

The gene calls are TRBV4-1 and TRBJ2-5; 8 bases fit TRBD2. Looked up from germline, CDR1 is MGHRA and CDR2 is YSYEKL. V was clipped by 1 base and J by 4 bases; unmatched bases: 5. The CDR3 length is 15 residues. The CDR3 DNA is TGCGCCAGCAGCCAAGGGTCCCTAGCGGGAGAGACCCAGTACTTC. Translated: CASSQGSLAGETQYF.

This clone has just a few counts. Other DNA sequences within the sample encode an identical CDR3. The chain couples TRBV9 to TRBJ2-5; 7 positions agree with TRBD1. The CDR3 is made up of 14 amino acids. CDR1 is SGDLS, CDR2 YYNGEE, per germline. J gave up 4 bases and V 3 bases, and 6 bases lay outside the gene matches. Written as DNA, the CDR3 is TGTGCCAGCAGCGCTACAGGGGCTGGAGAGACCCAGTACTTC. It is translated as CASSATGAGETQYF.

This clone has more than one count but fewer than ten. The chain employs TRBV28 and TRBJ1-6, with D possibly being TRBD1 (6 bases). CDR3 length: 14 amino acids. Germline lookup yields CDR1 MDHEN and CDR2 SYDVKM. V lost 5 bases, J lost 10 bases, and 15 bases lay in between. The CDR3 DNA follows: TGTGCCAGCAGTCTGACAGGACCTTGGTCACCCCTCCACTTT. Its translation: CASSLTGPWSPLHF.

This clone has a handful of counts. The J gene is TRBJ1-4, the V gene TRBV18, with TRBD1 identical over 9 bases. CDR1 and CDR2 from the germline V gene are KGHSH and LQKENI. This CDR3 comprises 15 residues. J was trimmed by 5 bases and V by 5 bases; bases with no gene match: 6. The chain's CDR3 is CASSVTGTGNEKLFF. The DNA of the CDR3 is TGTGCCAGCTCAGTTACCGGGACAGGGAATGAAAAACTGTTTTTT.

In nucleotides, the CDR3 is TGCAGTGCTGGGGGCGGTGAAAAACTGTTTTTT. It translates to CSAGGGEKLFF. The V gene is TRBV20-1, the J gene TRBJ1-4, with TRBD1 as a possible D gene (6 bases). V shed 5 bases and J shed 7 bases, with 8 bases lying between them. The CDR3 runs to 11 residues. Germline values: CDR1 DFQATT, CDR2 SNEGSKA (reference sequence).

The genes are TRBV13 and TRBJ2-6, with 7 positions matching TRBD1. J lost 2 bases, V lost 4 bases, and 11 bases had no gene match. CDR3 length: 18 residues. From germline, CDR1 is PRHDT and CDR2 FYEKMQ (reference sequence). Here the CDR3 DNA reads TGTGCCAGCAGCTCCTTGGTAACCACAGGGGCTGGGGCCAACGTCCTGACTTTC. Translated, it gives CASSSLVTTGAGANVLTF.

This chain uses TRBV16 with TRBJ1-1, with TRBD1 as a possible D gene (6 bases). Germline-derived CDR1 and CDR2 are KGHSY and FQNENV. V lost 4 bases and J lost 4, with 13 bases in between. This CDR3 has 14 amino acids. The chain's CDR3 is CASSLQGLGTEAFF. CDR3 bases: TGTGCCAGCAGCCTTCAGGGGCTGGGCACTGAAGCTTTCTTT.

This clone has only one observation. V usage is TRBV5-1 and J usage is TRBJ2-5, with D possibly being TRBD1 (6 bases). The CDR3 is made up of 16 amino acids. Germline CDR1 reads SGHRS; CDR2 reads YFSETQ. The ends were cut back, 0 bases at V and 5 bases at J, with 17 bases in the middle. The CDR3 DNA reads as TGCGCCAGCAGCTTGGACGCAGGGGCGAGAGGGGAGACCCAGTACTTC. Protein sequence: CASSLDAGARGETQYF.

This clone appeared a few times. This chain connects TRBV28 to TRBJ1-2; D remains unclear. This CDR3 contains 14 residues. Trimming cost V 8 bases and J 4 bases, with 17 bases left between them. Germline CDR1 is MDHEN and CDR2 is SYDVKM. The CDR3 DNA is TGTGCCAGCCAGCCAGGCTACTCGTCCTATGGCTACACCTTC. The encoded protein is CASQPGYSSYGYTF.

The chain recombines TRBV28 with TRBJ1-1; a weak D match, TRBD1 (6 bases). Per germline, CDR1 MDHEN and CDR2 SYDVKM. The CDR3 length is 11 residues. Trimming cost V 3 bases and J 7 bases, with 6 bases left between them. The CDR3 nucleotides are TGTGCCAGCAGTTTGGACAGTGAAGCTTTCTTT. Its protein is CASSLDSEAFF. Filled out from reference TRBV28 and TRBJ1-1, the complete variable domain reads DVKVTQSSRYLVKRTGEKVFLECVQDMDHENMFWYRQDPGLGLRLIYFSYDVKMKEKGDIPEGYSVSREKKERFSLILESASTNQTSMYLCASSLDSEAFFGQGTRLTVV.

The chain carries TRBV5-6 and TRBJ1-1, with 7 bases matching TRBD1. The V and J ends lost 0 bases and 3 bases, in that order; junction bases with no gene match: 2. The length of the CDR3 is 14 residues. The germline V gene has CDR1 SGHDT and CDR2 YYEEEE. In nucleotides, the CDR3 is TGTGCCAGCAGCTTGGTGGGGACAGACACTGAAGCTTTCTTT. Translated, it gives CASSLVGTDTEAFF.

In its sample, this clone was seen a few times. J is TRBJ2-7 and V is TRBV28; TRBD1 matches at 8 bases. Losses at the gene ends were 4 bases for V and 5 bases for J; bases not matched to a gene: 13. The CDR3 is 16 residues long. Germline loops: CDR1 MDHEN, CDR2 SYDVKM. In nucleotides, the CDR3 is TGTGCCAGCAGTTCCTCGCGACAGGGGAGAAACCACGAGCAGTACTTC. Translation gives CASSSSRQGRNHEQYF.

The rearrangement joins TRBV9 to TRBJ2-1, with D tentatively TRBD2 (6 bases). Germline V gene sequence: CDR1 SGDLS, CDR2 YYNGEE. Trimming took off 0 bases at V and 9 bases at J, with 7 bases between the two ends. This CDR3 spans 12 amino acids. For the CDR3, the DNA is TGTGCCAGCAGCGTAGCGGAGGGTGAGCAGTTCTTC. This encodes CASSVAEGEQFF.

V and J are TRBV30 and TRBJ2-1, with 7 bases identical to TRBD2. Losses at the gene ends were 0 bases for V and 8 bases for J; bases not matched to a gene: 13. CDR3 length equals 16 residues. Germline loops: CDR1 GTSNPN, CDR2 SVGIG (reference sequence). In DNA form, the CDR3 reads TGTGCCTGGAGTGTAAGGCATCGCGGGGGAGAAGATGAGCAGTTCTTC. Translating gives CAWSVRHRGGEDEQFF.

The chain joins TRBV6-6 to TRBJ1-2; the D is unclear. The V end lost 7 bases, the J end lost 0 bases, and 6 bases lay between the germline ends. The CDR3 spans 12 residues. Germline-derived CDR1 and CDR2 are MNHNY and SVGAGI (reference sequence). This CDR3 is CASTVANYGYTF. Written as DNA, the CDR3 is TGTGCCAGCACCGTAGCTAACTATGGCTACACCTTC.

This clone was seen a few times. The CDR3 loop is CSATRHEQFF. The CDR3 coding sequence is TGCAGTGCCACGCGTCATGAGCAGTTCTTC. V is TRBV20-1 and J is TRBJ2-1; D is unclear. Trimming removed 6 bases at V and 8 bases at J, with 8 bases between. CDR3 size: 10 residues. The germline gives CDR1 DFQATT, CDR2 SNEGSKA (reference sequence).

The chain is built from TRBV29-1 and TRBJ1-3; 7 positions agree with TRBD1. CDR1 and CDR2 from the germline V gene are SQVTM and ANQGSEA. The junction had 4 bases not matched to a gene; V was cut back by 4 bases and J by 1 base. The CDR3 runs to 14 residues. This CDR3 is CSVGETGSGNTIYF. DNA of the CDR3: TGCAGCGTTGGGGAGACAGGGTCTGGAAACACCATATATTTT.